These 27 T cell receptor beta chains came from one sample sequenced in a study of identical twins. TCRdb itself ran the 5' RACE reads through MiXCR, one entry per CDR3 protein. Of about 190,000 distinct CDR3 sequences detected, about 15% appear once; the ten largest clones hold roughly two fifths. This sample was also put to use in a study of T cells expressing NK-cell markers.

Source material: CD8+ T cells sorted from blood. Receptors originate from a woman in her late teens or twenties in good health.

CDR3 residues: CASQGQGAYNEQFF. CDR3 bases: TGTGCCAGCCAAGGACAGGGGGCCTACAATGAGCAGTTCTTC. The gene calls are TRBV25-1 and TRBJ2-1; TRBD1 matches 10 bases. The CDR3 covers 14 residues. Germline V gene data show CDR1 as MGHDK and CDR2 as SYGVNS. J gave up 2 bases and V 8 bases, and 3 bases lay outside the gene matches.

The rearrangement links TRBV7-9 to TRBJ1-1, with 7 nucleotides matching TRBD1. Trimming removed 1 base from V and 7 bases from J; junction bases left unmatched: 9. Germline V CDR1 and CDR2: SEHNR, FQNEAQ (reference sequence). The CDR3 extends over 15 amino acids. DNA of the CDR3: TGTGCCAGCAGCTTAGACATAGGACAGGCGGGTGAAGCTTTCTTT. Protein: CASSLDIGQAGEAFF.

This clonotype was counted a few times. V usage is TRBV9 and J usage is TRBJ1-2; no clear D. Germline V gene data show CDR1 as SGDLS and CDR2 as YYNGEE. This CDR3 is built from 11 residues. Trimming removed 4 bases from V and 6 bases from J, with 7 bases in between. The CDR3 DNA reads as TGTGCCAGCAGCAAAAGGGATGGCTACACCTTC. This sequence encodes CASSKRDGYTF.

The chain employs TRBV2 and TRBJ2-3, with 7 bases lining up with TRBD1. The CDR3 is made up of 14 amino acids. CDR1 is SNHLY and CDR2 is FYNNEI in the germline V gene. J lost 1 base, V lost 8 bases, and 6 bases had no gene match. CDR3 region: CASYTTGGTDTQYF. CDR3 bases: TGTGCCAGCTACACTACAGGGGGCACAGATACGCAGTATTTT.

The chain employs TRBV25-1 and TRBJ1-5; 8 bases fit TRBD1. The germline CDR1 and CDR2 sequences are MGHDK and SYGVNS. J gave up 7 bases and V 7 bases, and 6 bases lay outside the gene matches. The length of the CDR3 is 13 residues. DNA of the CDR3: TGTGCCAGCACCCAGGGGGCGGGACAGCCCCAGCATTTT. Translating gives CASTQGAGQPQHF.

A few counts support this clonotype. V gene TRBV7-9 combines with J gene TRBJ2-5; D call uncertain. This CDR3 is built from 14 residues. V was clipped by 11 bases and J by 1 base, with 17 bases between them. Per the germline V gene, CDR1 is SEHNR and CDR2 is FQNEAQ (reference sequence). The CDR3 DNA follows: TGTGCCGTCGACGCCGGTGAAATCCAAGAGACCCAGTACTTC. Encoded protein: CAVDAGEIQETQYF.

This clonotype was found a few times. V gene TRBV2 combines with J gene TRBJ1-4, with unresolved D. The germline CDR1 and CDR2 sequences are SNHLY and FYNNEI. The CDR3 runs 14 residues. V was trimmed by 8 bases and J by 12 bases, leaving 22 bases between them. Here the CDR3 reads CASLTSGIGRELFF. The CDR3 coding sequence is TGTGCCAGCTTAACTTCCGGGATAGGCCGGGAACTGTTTTTT.

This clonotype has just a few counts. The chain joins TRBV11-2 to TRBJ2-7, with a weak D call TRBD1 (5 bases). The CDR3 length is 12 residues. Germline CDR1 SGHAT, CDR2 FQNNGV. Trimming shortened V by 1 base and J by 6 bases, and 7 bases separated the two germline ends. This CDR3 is CASSLVGVEQYF. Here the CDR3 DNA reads TGTGCCAGCAGCTTAGTAGGGGTCGAGCAGTACTTC.

CDR3 bases: TGTGCCAGCAGCTCCCAAGACAGTGGGAATGAAAAACTGTTTTTT. It codes for CASSSQDSGNEKLFF. This chain links TRBV7-9 with TRBJ1-4, with D possibly matching TRBD1 (5 bases). Trimming pared 4 bases from V and 5 bases from J, leaving 14 bases between. The CDR3 has 15 amino acids. Germline loops: CDR1 SEHNR, CDR2 FQNEAQ (reference sequence).

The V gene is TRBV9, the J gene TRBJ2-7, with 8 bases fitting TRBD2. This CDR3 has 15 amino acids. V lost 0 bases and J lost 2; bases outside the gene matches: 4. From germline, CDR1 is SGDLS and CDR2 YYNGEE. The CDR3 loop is CASSVAGGATYEQYF. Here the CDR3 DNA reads TGTGCCAGCAGCGTAGCGGGAGGGGCCACCTACGAGCAGTACTTC.

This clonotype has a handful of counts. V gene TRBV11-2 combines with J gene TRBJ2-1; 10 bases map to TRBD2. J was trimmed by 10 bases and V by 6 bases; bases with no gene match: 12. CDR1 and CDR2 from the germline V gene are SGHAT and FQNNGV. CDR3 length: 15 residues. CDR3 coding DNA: TGTGCCAGCAGTCCTGGACTAGCGGACCCTGAGGAGCAGTTCTTC. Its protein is CASSPGLADPEEQFF.

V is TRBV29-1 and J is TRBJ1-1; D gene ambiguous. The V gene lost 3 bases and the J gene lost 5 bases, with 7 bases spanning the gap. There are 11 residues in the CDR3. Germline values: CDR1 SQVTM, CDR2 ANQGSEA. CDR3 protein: CSVESQTEAFF. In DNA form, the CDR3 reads TGCAGCGTTGAGAGTCAGACTGAAGCTTTCTTT.

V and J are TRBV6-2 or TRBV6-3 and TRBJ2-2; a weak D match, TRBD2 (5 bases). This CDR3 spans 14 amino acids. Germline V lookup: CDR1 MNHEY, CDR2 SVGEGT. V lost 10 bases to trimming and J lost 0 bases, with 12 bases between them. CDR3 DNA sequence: TGTGCCATCCGGGGAACCACGAACACCGGGGAGCTGTTTTTT. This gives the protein CAIRGTTNTGELFF.

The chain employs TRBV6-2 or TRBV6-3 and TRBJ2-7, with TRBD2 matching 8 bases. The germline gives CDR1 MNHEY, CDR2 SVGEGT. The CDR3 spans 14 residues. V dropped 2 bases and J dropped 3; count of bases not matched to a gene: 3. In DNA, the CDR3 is TGTGCCAGCAGTTACAGCGGGGGAAACTACGAGCAGTACTTC. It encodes CASSYSGGNYEQYF.

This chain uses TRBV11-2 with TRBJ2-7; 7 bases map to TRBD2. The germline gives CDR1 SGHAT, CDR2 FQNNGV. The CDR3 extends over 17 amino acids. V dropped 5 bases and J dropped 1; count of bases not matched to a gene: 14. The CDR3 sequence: CASSPAPGLAVSYEQYF. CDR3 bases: TGTGCCAGCAGCCCAGCTCCCGGGCTAGCGGTGTCCTACGAGCAGTACTTC.

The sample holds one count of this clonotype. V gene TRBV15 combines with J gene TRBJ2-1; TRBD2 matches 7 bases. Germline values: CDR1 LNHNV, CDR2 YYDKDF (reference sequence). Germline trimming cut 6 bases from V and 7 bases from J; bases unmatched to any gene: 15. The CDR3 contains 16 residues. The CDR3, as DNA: TGTGCCACCAGTTCCGACACTACCACGGGGGGTAATGAGCAGTTCTTC. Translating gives CATSSDTTTGGNEQFF.

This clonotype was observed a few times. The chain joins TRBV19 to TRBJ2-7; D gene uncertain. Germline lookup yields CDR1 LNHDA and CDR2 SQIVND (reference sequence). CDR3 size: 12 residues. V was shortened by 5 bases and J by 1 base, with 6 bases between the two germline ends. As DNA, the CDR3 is TGTGCCAGTAGTGTGGGGTCCTACGAGCAGTACTTC. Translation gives CASSVGSYEQYF.

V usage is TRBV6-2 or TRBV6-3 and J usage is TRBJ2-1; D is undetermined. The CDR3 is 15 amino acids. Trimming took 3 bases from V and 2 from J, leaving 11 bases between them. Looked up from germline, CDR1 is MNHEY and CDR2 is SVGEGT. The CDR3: CASSYEAPTYNEQFF. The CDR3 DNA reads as TGTGCCAGCAGTTATGAAGCGCCTACCTACAATGAGCAGTTCTTC.

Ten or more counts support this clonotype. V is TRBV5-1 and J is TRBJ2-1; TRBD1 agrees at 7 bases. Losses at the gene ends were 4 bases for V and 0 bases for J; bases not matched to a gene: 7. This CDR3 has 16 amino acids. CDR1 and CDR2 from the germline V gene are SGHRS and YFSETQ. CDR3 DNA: TGCGCCAGCAGCCCAGGCAGGGGGTCCTCCTACAATGAGCAGTTCTTC. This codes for CASSPGRGSSYNEQFF.

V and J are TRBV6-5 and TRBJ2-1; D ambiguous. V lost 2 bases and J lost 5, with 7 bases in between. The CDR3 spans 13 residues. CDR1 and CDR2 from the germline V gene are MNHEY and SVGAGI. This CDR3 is CASSYMGNNEQFF. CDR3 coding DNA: TGTGCCAGCAGTTACATGGGGAACAATGAGCAGTTCTTC.

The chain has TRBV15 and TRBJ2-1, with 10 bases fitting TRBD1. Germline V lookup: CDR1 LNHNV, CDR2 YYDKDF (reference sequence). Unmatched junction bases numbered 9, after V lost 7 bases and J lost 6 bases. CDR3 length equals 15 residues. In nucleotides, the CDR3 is TGTGCCACCACGGAGGGACAGGGGTCATTCAATGAGCAGTTCTTC. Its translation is CATTEGQGSFNEQFF.

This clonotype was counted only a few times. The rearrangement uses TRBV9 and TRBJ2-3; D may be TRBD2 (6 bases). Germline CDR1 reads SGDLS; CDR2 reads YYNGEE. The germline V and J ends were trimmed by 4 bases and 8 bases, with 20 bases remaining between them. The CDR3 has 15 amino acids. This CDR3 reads CASSPWDHGGATQYF. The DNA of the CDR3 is TGTGCCAGCAGCCCATGGGACCACGGAGGGGCTACGCAGTATTTT.

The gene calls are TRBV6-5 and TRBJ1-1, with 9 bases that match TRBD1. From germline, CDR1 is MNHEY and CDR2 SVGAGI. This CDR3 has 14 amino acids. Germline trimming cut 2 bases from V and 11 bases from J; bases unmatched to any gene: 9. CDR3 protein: CASSYLTGGANAFF. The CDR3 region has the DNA TGTGCCAGCAGTTACCTAACAGGGGGCGCAAATGCTTTCTTT.

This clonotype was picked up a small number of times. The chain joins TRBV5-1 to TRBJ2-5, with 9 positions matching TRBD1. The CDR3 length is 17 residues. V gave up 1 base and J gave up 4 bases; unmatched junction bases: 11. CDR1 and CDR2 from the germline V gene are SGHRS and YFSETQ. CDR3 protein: CASSLTTGQGLGETQYF. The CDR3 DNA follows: TGCGCCAGCAGCTTGACGACCGGACAGGGGCTGGGAGAGACCCAGTACTTC. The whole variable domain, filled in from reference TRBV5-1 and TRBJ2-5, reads KAGVTQTPRYLIKTRGQQVTLSCSPISGHRSVSWYQQTPGQGLQFLFEYFSETQRNKGNFPGRFSGRQFSNSRSEMNVSTLELGDSALYLCASSLTTGQGLGETQYFGPGTRLLVL.

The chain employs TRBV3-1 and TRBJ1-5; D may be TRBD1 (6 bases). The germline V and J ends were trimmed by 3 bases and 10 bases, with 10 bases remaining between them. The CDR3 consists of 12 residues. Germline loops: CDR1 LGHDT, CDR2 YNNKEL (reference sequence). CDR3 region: CASSQGGPPQHF. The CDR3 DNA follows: TGTGCCAGCAGCCAGGGGGGGCCACCCCAGCATTTT.

The CDR3 region is CATSSIGDRDSYEQYF. The CDR3 DNA reads as TGTGCCACCAGCAGTATCGGGGACAGGGACTCCTACGAGCAGTACTTC. The chain employs TRBV15 and TRBJ2-7; 9 bases match TRBD1. The CDR3 consists of 16 residues. Germline V gives CDR1 LNHNV, CDR2 YYDKDF (reference sequence). The ends lost 3 bases at V and 0 bases at J; junction bases unmatched: 6.

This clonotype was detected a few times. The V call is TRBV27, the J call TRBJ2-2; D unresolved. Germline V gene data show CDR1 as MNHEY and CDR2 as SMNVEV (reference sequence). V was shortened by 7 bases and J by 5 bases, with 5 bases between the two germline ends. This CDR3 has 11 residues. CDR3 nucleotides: TGTGCCAGCACCCAAACCGGGGAGCTGTTTTTT. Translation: CASTQTGELFF.